A selection of T cell receptor beta chains follows, all from one sample in a study of T cell responses to AZD1222 COVID-19 vaccine. Clones were read by immunoSEQ multiplex PCR, and TCRdb kept only the in-frame ones, dropping some. The table lists over 150,000 clones, roughly nine tenths of them singletons, with 2.6% in the top ten. Sequenced here: peripheral blood, sampled on day 0 of AZD1222 vaccination. All receptors derive from an adult in good health. The CDR3 runs from the conserved cysteine through the conserved F or W. A D gene is named only where the DNA matches it firmly. Clone size, where shown, is once, few, many, or a class for clones that have expanded.

TRBV30,-,-,TRBJ1-2,CAWKAEYYGYTF,TGTGCCTGGAAAGCAGAGTACTATGGCTACACCTTC
TRBV11-2,once,-,TRBJ1-2,CASSLDQTAYGYTF,TGTGCCAGCAGCTTAGATCAGACAGCATATGGCTACACCTTC
TRBV19,-,TRBD1,TRBJ1-5,CASIQGGHYSNQPQHF,TGTGCCAGCATACAGGGGGGGCACTATAGCAATCAGCCCCAGCATTTT
TRBV10-3,-,-,TRBJ2-7,CAPRGMGEQYF,TGTGCCCCCCGGGGGATGGGCGAGCAGTACTTC
TRBV7-3,-,-,TRBJ2-1,CASSLSGEAYNEQFF,TGTGCCAGCAGCTTAAGCGGGGAGGCTTACAATGAGCAGTTCTTC
TRBV7-6,-,-,TRBJ1-1,CASSLGTEAFF,TGTGCCAGCAGCTTAGGCACTGAAGCTTTCTTT
TRBV5-6,-,-,TRBJ2-5,CASSLSRVRQTQYF,TGTGCCAGCAGCTTGTCGCGGGTCCGCCAGACCCAGTACTTC
TRBV10-3,-,TRBD2,TRBJ2-7,CAIAPQTTSGGTYEQYF,TGTGCCATCGCTCCCCAAACGACTAGCGGGGGAACCTACGAGCAGTACTTC
TRBV10-3,-,TRBD1,TRBJ2-4,CAISESSGQGVLAKNIQYF,TGTGCCATCAGTGAGTCGTCGGGACAGGGGGTACTAGCCAAAAACATTCAGTACTTC
TRBV5-4,once,-,TRBJ1-4,CASSFGPILATNEKLFF,TGTGCCAGCAGCTTCGGACCGATTCTAGCAACTAATGAAAAACTGTTTTTT
TRBV18,-,-,TRBJ1-4,CASSPPGGTNEKLFF,TGTGCCAGCTCACCACCGGGGGGAACTAATGAAAAACTGTTTTTT
TRBV6-5,-,TRBD1,TRBJ1-2,CASSDRAYGYTF,TGTGCCAGCAGCGACAGGGCCTATGGCTACACCTTC
TRBV3-1/TRBV3-2,-,-,TRBJ1-1,CASSQLRGRHEAFF,TGTGCCAGCAGCCAATTACGGGGACGCCATGAAGCTTTCTTT
TRBV20-1,-,TRBD2,TRBJ2-3,CSASRSSGRSTDTQYF,TGCAGTGCTAGTAGGAGTAGCGGGAGAAGTACAGATACGCAGTATTTT
TRBV4-1,-,-,TRBJ1-1,CASSQGILTRHSGNTEAFF,TGCGCCAGCAGCCAAGGGATCTTAACCCGCCACTCAGGGAACACTGAAGCTTTCTTT
TRBV30,-,-,TRBJ1-2,CAWRDPEEGYTF,TGTGCCTGGAGAGACCCCGAAGAGGGCTACACCTTC
TRBV5-6,-,TRBD1,TRBJ2-5,CASSLRQGQETQYF,TGTGCCAGCAGCCTAAGACAGGGTCAAGAGACCCAGTACTTC
TRBV5-6,-,-,TRBJ1-1,CASSGSDRGGVDTEAFF,TGTGCCAGCAGCGGCAGCGACCGAGGAGGGGTGGACACTGAAGCTTTCTTT
TRBV18,-,TRBD1,TRBJ2-5,CASSPDRARETQYF,TGTGCCAGCTCACCGGACAGGGCGAGGGAGACCCAGTACTTC
TRBV3-1/TRBV3-2,-,TRBD2,TRBJ2-3,CASSQMALAGRIDTQYF,TGTGCCAGCAGCCAGATGGCTTTAGCGGGACGGATAGATACGCAGTATTTT
TRBV7-9,-,TRBD1,TRBJ2-7,CASSSGGGTTHEQYF,TGTGCCAGCAGCTCAGGGGGCGGGACGACCCACGAGCAGTACTTC
TRBV19,once,TRBD1,TRBJ1-1,CASTSQGAVAEAFF,TGTGCCAGTACCTCTCAGGGGGCTGTCGCTGAAGCTTTCTTT
TRBV28,-,-,TRBJ1-3,CASRSGNTIYF,TGTGCCAGCAGATCAGGAAACACCATATATTTT
TRBV29-1,-,-,TRBJ1-2,CSVRLRGEGWYGYTF,TGCAGCGTGAGGTTGAGGGGGGAGGGCTGGTATGGCTACACCTTC
TRBV11-2,-,TRBD1,TRBJ1-5,CASSLDHTGVEPQHF,TGTGCCAGCAGCTTAGACCACACAGGGGTAGAGCCCCAGCATTTT
TRBV5-1,-,-,TRBJ2-2,CASKGAVMNTGELFF,TGCGCCAGCAAGGGAGCGGTAATGAACACCGGGGAGCTGTTTTTT
TRBV4-1,-,TRBD1,TRBJ2-7,CASSYRDSSYEQYF,TGCGCCAGCAGCTACCGGGACAGCTCCTACGAGCAGTACTTC
TRBV6-4,-,TRBD1,TRBJ2-1,CASSVFPTGAYNEQFF,TGTGCCAGCAGTGTCTTCCCGACAGGGGCCTACAATGAGCAGTTCTTC
TRBV6-5,few,TRBD1,TRBJ1-6,CASTTGGAHSPLHF,TGTGCCAGCACTACAGGGGGGGCCCATTCACCCCTCCACTTT
TRBV4-1,-,TRBD1,TRBJ1-1,CASSHQQGDQTEAFF,TGCGCCAGCAGCCACCAACAGGGGGATCAAACTGAAGCTTTCTTT
TRBV24-1,-,-,TRBJ2-7,CATSDGRRDEQYF,TGTGCCACCAGTGATGGGCGTAGGGACGAGCAGTACTTC
TRBV6-2/TRBV6-3,-,-,TRBJ2-7,CASSPPESALSYEQYF,TGTGCCAGCAGCCCCCCGGAGAGTGCCTTATCCTACGAGCAGTACTTC
TRBV5-1,-,-,TRBJ1-4,CASSATPDPNEKLFF,TGCGCCAGCAGCGCCACCCCAGACCCGAATGAAAAACTGTTTTTT
TRBV7-2,-,-,TRBJ1-3,CASSLGHGNTIYF,TGTGCCAGCAGCTTAGGACATGGAAACACCATATATTTT
TRBV19,-,-,TRBJ2-7,CASSIGAQTYEQYF,TGTGCCAGTAGTATTGGGGCCCAGACCTACGAGCAGTACTTC
TRBV6-5,-,TRBD1,TRBJ1-1,CASRSTGGYKGAFF,TGTGCCAGCAGATCGACAGGGGGCTATAAAGGGGCTTTCTTT
TRBV4-2,-,-,TRBJ1-2,CASSQPQGTNYGYTF,TGTGCCAGCAGCCAACCCCAGGGGACTAACTATGGCTACACCTTC
TRBV10-3,once,-,TRBJ2-1,CAISEGYNEQFF,TGTGCCATCAGTGAGGGATACAATGAGCAGTTCTTC
TRBV29-1,-,-,TRBJ2-3,CSVDLTPDTQYF,TGCAGCGTTGACCTTACCCCCGATACGCAGTATTTT
TRBV27,-,-,TRBJ2-1,CASSSVDRQFF,TGTGCCAGCAGTTCAGTCGACCGGCAGTTCTTC
TRBV7-8,-,-,TRBJ1-2,CASSLSGTGILYGYTF,TGTGCCAGCAGCTTATCGGGGACCGGGATCCTCTATGGCTACACCTTC
TRBV6-5,-,-,TRBJ2-3,CASRTGVIDTDTQYF,TGTGCCAGCAGGACGGGGGTGATAGACACAGATACGCAGTATTTT
TRBV7-9,-,TRBD1,TRBJ1-1,CASSFTGQGNTEAFF,TGTGCCAGCAGCTTCACCGGACAGGGGAACACTGAAGCTTTCTTT
TRBV27,-,-,TRBJ2-1,CASRRGSSYNEQFF,TGTGCCAGCAGGAGGGGGAGCTCCTACAATGAGCAGTTCTTC
TRBV6-2/TRBV6-3,-,TRBD2,TRBJ2-7,CASSFTPSGTSGPRSYEQYF,TGTGCCAGCAGTTTCACTCCCTCCGGGACTAGCGGGCCACGTTCCTACGAGCAGTACTTC
TRBV29-1,-,-,TRBJ1-1,CSVEGGLMTEAFF,TGCAGCGTTGAAGGTGGACTGATGACTGAAGCTTTCTTT
TRBV3-1/TRBV3-2,few,-,TRBJ1-4,CASSPRGAKLFF,TGTGCCAGCAGCCCCCGAGGGGCGAAACTGTTTTTT
TRBV5-4,-,TRBD2,TRBJ2-1,CASSSRLAPNNEQFF,TGTGCCAGCAGCTCCCGACTAGCGCCGAACAATGAGCAGTTCTTC
TRBV2,few,TRBD1,TRBJ1-1,CASSWDSLAKTEAFF,TGTGCCAGCAGTTGGGACAGTCTAGCCAAAACTGAAGCTTTCTTT
TRBV24-1,-,TRBD1,TRBJ2-7,CATSDAGQGTSYEQYF,TGTGCCACCAGTGACGCTGGACAGGGGACCTCCTACGAGCAGTACTTC
TRBV5-1,-,TRBD1,TRBJ2-3,CASSYRDRADTQYF,TGCGCCAGCAGCTACCGGGACAGGGCAGATACGCAGTATTTT
TRBV9,-,TRBD2,TRBJ2-1,CASSVGGGAGGKNNEQFF,TGTGCCAGCAGCGTAGGAGGAGGAGCGGGAGGGAAAAACAATGAGCAGTTCTTC
TRBV5-1,-,-,TRBJ1-2,CASSLGRDLYTF,TGCGCCAGCAGCCTCGGGAGGGATCTCTACACCTTC
TRBV6-5,-,-,TRBJ2-7,CASTRETGNSYEQYF,TGTGCCAGCACACGGGAAACAGGGAACTCCTACGAGCAGTACTTC
TRBV29-1,-,-,TRBJ2-5,CSVLKGRSYQETQYF,TGCAGCGTTCTGAAAGGGAGATCGTACCAAGAGACCCAGTACTTC
TRBV4-2,-,-,TRBJ1-5,CASSQADRNNQPQHF,TGTGCCAGCAGCCAAGCCGACCGTAACAATCAGCCCCAGCATTTT
TRBV7-3,once,-,TRBJ2-1,CASSLGPGNEQFF,TGTGCCAGCAGCTTAGGGCCTGGCAATGAGCAGTTCTTC
TRBV5-1,-,TRBD1,TRBJ2-3,CASTRTGRADTQYF,TGCGCCAGCACCCGGACAGGGCGGGCAGATACGCAGTATTTT
TRBV6-5,-,-,TRBJ1-2,CASSYSGGSGGYTF,TGTGCCAGCAGTTACTCTGGGGGTTCGGGGGGCTACACCTTC
TRBV5-1,-,TRBD1,TRBJ2-5,CASSFRGSETQYF,TGCGCCAGCAGCTTCAGGGGGTCTGAGACCCAGTACTTC